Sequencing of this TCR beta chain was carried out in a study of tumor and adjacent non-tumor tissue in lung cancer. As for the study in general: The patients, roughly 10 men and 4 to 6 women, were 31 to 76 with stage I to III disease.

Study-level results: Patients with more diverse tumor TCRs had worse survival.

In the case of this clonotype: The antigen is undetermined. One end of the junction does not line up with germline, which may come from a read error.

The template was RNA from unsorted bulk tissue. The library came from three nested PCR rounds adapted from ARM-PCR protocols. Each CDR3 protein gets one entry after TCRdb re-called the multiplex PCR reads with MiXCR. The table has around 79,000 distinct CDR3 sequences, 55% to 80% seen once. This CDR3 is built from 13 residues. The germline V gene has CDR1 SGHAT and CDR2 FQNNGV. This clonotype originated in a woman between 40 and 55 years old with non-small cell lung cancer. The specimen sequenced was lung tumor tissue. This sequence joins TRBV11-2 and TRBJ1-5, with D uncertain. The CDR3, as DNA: TGTGCAAACAGCTTACTGAGGGATCAGCCCCAACATTTT. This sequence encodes CANSLLRDQPQHF.